The 29 T cell receptor beta chains given below trace back to one sample, sequenced in a study of T cell repertoires in cytomegalovirus infection. Their antigens remain unidentified. TCRdb used MiXCR to reprocess the reads, holding one entry per CDR3 protein. This sample has hundreds of thousands of distinct CDR3 sequences, with almost 30% found just once. Sequenced material: cultured PBMCs, taken from culture after CMV antigen stimulation. The receptors stem from a human donor in good health (CMV status not recorded). Some clones in this sample may be carry-over from other donors' samples.

The sample holds one count of this clonotype. The chain joins TRBV10-3 to TRBJ1-1; unclear D gene. This CDR3 region has 12 residues. V was shortened by 3 bases and J by 6 bases, with 8 bases between the two germline ends. Germline assignment: CDR1 ENHRY and CDR2 SYGVKD. Here the CDR3 reads CAISEGVPEAFF. CDR3 DNA sequence: TGTGCCATCAGTGAAGGAGTCCCTGAAGCTTTCTTT.

This clonotype was observed a few times. The V and J genes are TRBV6-2 or TRBV6-3 and TRBJ2-1; 7 bases align to TRBD2. The junction had 4 bases not matched to a gene; V was cut back by 0 bases and J by 5 bases. Looked up from germline, CDR1 is MNHEY and CDR2 is SVGEGT. The CDR3 runs 15 residues. The CDR3 protein is CASSYSWEGNNEQFF. The CDR3 region has the DNA TGTGCCAGCAGTTACTCCTGGGAGGGAAACAATGAGCAGTTCTTC.

This clonotype appeared a few times. This chain connects TRBV7-9 to TRBJ2-6, with 8 bases aligning to TRBD2. The CDR3 loop spans 17 amino acids. Germline loops: CDR1 SEHNR, CDR2 FQNEAQ (reference sequence). Unmatched junction bases numbered 5, after V lost 3 bases and J lost 1 base. The CDR3 protein is CASSFRRGGSGANVLTF. The DNA of the CDR3 is TGTGCCAGCAGCTTCAGACGGGGGGGATCTGGGGCCAACGTCCTGACTTTC.

The rearrangement joins TRBV7-3 to TRBJ1-1; 9 positions match TRBD1. V shed 4 bases and J 7 bases; nucleotides not matched to a gene: 7. CDR1 and CDR2 (germline): SGHTA, FQGTGA. The CDR3 covers 14 residues. CDR3 protein: CASSSPGQGSEAFF. The CDR3 nucleotides are TGTGCCAGCAGCTCCCCGGGACAGGGTAGTGAAGCTTTCTTT.

This clonotype was seen a few times. The CDR3 here is CAWRGQPGTEAFF. As DNA, the CDR3 is TGTGCCTGGCGGGGACAGCCGGGCACTGAAGCTTTCTTT. The chain uses TRBV30 and TRBJ1-1; 7 nucleotides line up with TRBD1. The V and J ends lost 5 bases and 4 bases, in that order; junction bases with no gene match: 7. Germline V lookup: CDR1 GTSNPN, CDR2 SVGIG (reference sequence). The CDR3 runs 13 residues. Using reference TRBV30 and TRBJ1-1 for the parts outside the CDR3, the full variable domain is SQTIHQWPATLVQPVGSPLSLECTVEGTSNPNLYWYRQAAGRGLQLLFYSVGIGQISSEVPQNLSASRPQDRQFILSSKKLLLSDSGFYLCAWRGQPGTEAFFGQGTRLTVV.

The genes are TRBV29-1 and TRBJ2-7; TRBD2 matches 8 bases. This CDR3 spans 14 amino acids. The V gene's germline CDR1 is SQVTM and CDR2 ANQGSEA. Trimming removed 4 bases from V and 3 bases from J; junction bases left unmatched: 8. The CDR3 sequence is CSVVWGAGGYEQYF. In nucleotides, the CDR3 is TGCAGCGTTGTTTGGGGGGCGGGGGGCTACGAGCAGTACTTC.

This clonotype was counted a few times. The rearrangement links TRBV7-9 to TRBJ1-6; D is unclear. The CDR3 has 13 residues. The germline CDR1 and CDR2 sequences are SEHNR and FQNEAQ (reference sequence). V lost 2 bases to trimming and J lost 5 bases, with 4 bases between them. This CDR3 is CASSLKDNSPLHF. The DNA for the CDR3 is TGTGCCAGCAGCTTAAAGGATAATTCACCCCTCCACTTT.

The chain uses TRBV10-3 and TRBJ2-7; D is ambiguous. V lost 0 bases to trimming and J lost 6 bases, with 6 bases between them. This CDR3 comprises 12 residues. Germline V gene sequence: CDR1 ENHRY, CDR2 SYGVKD. CDR3 region: CAISESRGEQYF. The CDR3 DNA follows: TGTGCCATCAGTGAGTCGAGAGGCGAGCAGTACTTC.

The chain couples TRBV11-2 to TRBJ2-3; 8 bases line up with TRBD2. The CDR3 totals 17 residues. V lost 5 bases, J lost 2 bases, and 12 bases stayed unmatched. Germline loops: CDR1 SGHAT, CDR2 FQNNGV. The DNA for the CDR3 is TGTGCCAGCAGCAAAACCGGGACTAGGGGTCCCACAGATACGCAGTATTTT. Protein product: CASSKTGTRGPTDTQYF.

The table lists this clonotype with a few counts. The V and J genes are TRBV6-1 and TRBJ1-3, with 9 bases matching TRBD1. CDR1 is MNHNS and CDR2 is SASEGT in the germline V gene. With 5 bases clipped from V and 1 base from J, the junction kept 6 bases outside the gene matches. The CDR3 sequence is 16 residues long. The CDR3 spells CASSNPGQGSGNTIYF. In DNA form, the CDR3 reads TGTGCCAGCAGTAATCCGGGACAGGGATCTGGAAACACCATATATTTT.

The chain couples TRBV7-2 to TRBJ2-2; 9 bases fit TRBD2. Trimming at V came to 4 bases and at J to 8 bases, leaving 8 bases not matched to a gene. The CDR3 contains 15 residues. Per germline, CDR1 SGHTA and CDR2 FQGNSA. The CDR3 loop reads CASSSRGGFVGELFF. CDR3 nucleotide sequence: TGTGCCAGCAGCTCGCGGGGGGGCTTTGTGGGGGAGCTGTTTTTT.

CDR3 in amino acids: CASSRTDGTEAFF. CDR3 nucleotide sequence: TGTGCCAGCAGCCGTACAGATGGGACTGAAGCTTTCTTT. The rearrangement uses TRBV4-2 and TRBJ1-1; no clear D gene. V dropped 4 bases and J dropped 5 bases, with 11 bases sitting between them. This CDR3 is 13 amino acids long. The germline V gene encodes CDR1 LGHNA and CDR2 YNFKEQ.

This clonotype has ten or more counts. The V and J genes are TRBV4-1 and TRBJ1-6; weak D call: TRBD1 (5 bases). CDR3 size: 15 residues. Trimming took off 6 bases at V and 5 bases at J, with 14 bases between the two ends. Germline V gene data show CDR1 as MGHRA and CDR2 as YSYEKL. The chain's CDR3 is CASRAPGRDNSPLHF. The CDR3 bases are TGCGCCAGCAGAGCTCCGGGACGGGATAATTCACCCCTCCACTTT.

This chain joins TRBV9 and TRBJ2-3; the D is unclear. The CDR3 has 17 residues. Per the germline V gene, CDR1 is SGDLS and CDR2 is YYNGEE. Trimming cost V 4 bases and J 0 bases, with 18 bases left between them. The CDR3, as DNA: TGTGCCAGCAGCTCGCGCGGTGGGCGGCTTAGCACAGATACGCAGTATTTT. Protein product: CASSSRGGRLSTDTQYF.

This clonotype occurred many times. CDR3 nucleotides: TGTGCCAGCAGCTCATGGACAGGGGGCTTAGTAGCTGGCTACACCTTC. It yields the protein CASSSWTGGLVAGYTF. The V gene is TRBV7-2, the J gene TRBJ1-2; the match to TRBD1 covers 11 bases. This CDR3 has 16 residues. In germline, CDR1 is SGHTA, CDR2 FQGNSA. V trimming: 4 bases; J trimming: 7 bases; junction bases outside the gene matches: 11.

This clonotype occurred a few times. V is TRBV5-4 and J is TRBJ2-3; the D gene is possibly TRBD1 (5 bases). In germline, CDR1 is SGHNT, CDR2 YYREEE (reference sequence). V gave up 0 bases and J gave up 1 base, with 15 bases separating them. The CDR3 sequence is 17 residues long. CDR3 DNA sequence: TGTGCCAGCAGCTTGGGGATGGGCGGCAGGGGCACAGATACGCAGTATTTT. Encoded protein: CASSLGMGGRGTDTQYF.

The chain couples TRBV28 to TRBJ2-5; 9 bases are a match to TRBD2. Germline CDR1 MDHEN, CDR2 SYDVKM. This CDR3 is built from 15 residues. The V and J ends lost 4 bases and 5 bases, in that order; junction bases with no gene match: 8. In nucleotides, the CDR3 is TGTGCCAGCAGTTCAGGAGCGGGAGGAGGGGAGACCCAGTACTTC. As protein: CASSSGAGGGETQYF.

The V gene is TRBV2, the J gene TRBJ2-1, with TRBD2 identical over 15 bases. The CDR3 spans 14 residues. The V gene end was trimmed by 4 bases and the J gene end by 9 bases; junction bases not matched to a gene: 1. Germline V gene lookup returns CDR1 SNHLY and CDR2 FYNNEI. The CDR3 DNA reads TGTGCCAGCAGTGGGACTAGCGGGAGGGTTGAGCAGTTCTTC. Protein sequence: CASSGTSGRVEQFF.

This clonotype showed up just a few times. The rearrangement joins TRBV23-1 to TRBJ1-5; D unresolved. TRBV23-1 is an ORF for which the function is uncertain. V lost 2 bases and J 0 bases, leaving 17 bases between the germline ends. This CDR3 comprises 18 residues. The CDR3 nucleotides are TGCGCCAGCAGTCAAAGGCGTGTCTACGATCCTAGCAATCAGCCCCAGCATTTT. Its protein is CASSQRRVYDPSNQPQHF.

The chain is built from TRBV6-6 and TRBJ2-1; possible D gene TRBD2, 6 bases. CDR1 MNHNY and CDR2 SVGAGI come from the germline V gene (reference sequence). V was cut by 6 bases and J by 0 bases, with 18 bases left in between. CDR3 size: 17 residues. The chain's CDR3 is CASRRDSLRSSYNEQFF. The CDR3, as DNA: TGTGCCAGCAGAAGGGACTCTCTGAGGAGCTCCTACAATGAGCAGTTCTTC.

J is TRBJ2-5 and V is TRBV15; a weak D match, TRBD2 (6 bases). This CDR3 is built from 14 residues. V lost 0 bases and J lost 4, with 9 bases in between. Germline CDR1 and CDR2: LNHNV and YYDKDF (reference sequence). In nucleotides, the CDR3 is TGTGCCACCAGCAGAGACAGAGCGGGAGAGACCCAGTACTTC. Translating it yields CATSRDRAGETQYF.

The V call is TRBV7-8, the J call TRBJ2-7; D is unresolved. Deletions cut 4 bases from V and 2 bases from J, with 6 bases between. This CDR3 has 12 amino acids. Germline V gene sequence: CDR1 SGHVS, CDR2 FQNEAQ. Here the CDR3 reads CASSSEAYEQYF. CDR3 DNA sequence: TGTGCCAGCAGCTCTGAGGCCTACGAGCAGTACTTC.

This clonotype was seen ten or more times. This chain joins TRBV7-8 and TRBJ1-1, with D unclear. This CDR3 region has 15 residues. V shed 4 bases and J shed 1 base, with 13 bases lying between them. Germline assignment: CDR1 SGHVS and CDR2 FQNEAQ. DNA of the CDR3: TGTGCCAGCAGCTCCCTCCCCGAAGGGAACACTGAAGCTTTCTTT. Translating it yields CASSSLPEGNTEAFF.

This clonotype was observed a single time. V usage is TRBV20-1 and J usage is TRBJ1-1; D gene unclear. The CDR3 runs to 13 residues. V was trimmed by 3 bases and J by 1 base, leaving 9 bases between them. Germline V gene sequence: CDR1 DFQATT, CDR2 SNEGSKA (reference sequence). The CDR3 DNA reads as TGCAGTGCTAGGCGTGGAGAGAACACTGAAGCTTTCTTT. Amino acid sequence: CSARRGENTEAFF.

This clonotype was seen more than once but under ten times. The chain employs TRBV25-1 and TRBJ2-5; D is possibly TRBD1 (5 bases). CDR1 and CDR2 from the germline V gene are MGHDK and SYGVNS. V was pared by 1 base and J by 4 bases, with 16 bases between. The CDR3 is made up of 16 amino acids. The CDR3 sequence is CASSESGPPRGETQYF. The CDR3 DNA is TGTGCCAGCAGTGAATCGGGTCCCCCAAGGGGAGAGACCCAGTACTTC.

Concerning this clonotype itself: At one end, the junction sequence differs from germline, possibly due to a read error. The rearrangement uses TRBV19 and TRBJ2-2; TRBD2 aligns across 7 bases. Looked up from germline, CDR1 is LNHDA and CDR2 is SQIVND (reference sequence). This CDR3 contains 14 residues. CDR3 sequence reads: CASRAGLGTGEPFF. In DNA, the CDR3 is TGTGCCAGTAGAGCGGGATTGGGCACCGGGGAGCCGTTTTTT.

In this sample, this clonotype turned up a few times. The CDR3 sequence: CASSPPPGSPLHF. CDR3 coding DNA: TGTGCCAGCTCACCACCCCCGGGTTCACCCCTCCACTTT. The V gene is TRBV18, the J gene TRBJ1-6, with D hard to call. Per the germline V gene, CDR1 is KGHSH and CDR2 is LQKENI. There are 13 residues in the CDR3. V was trimmed by 0 bases and J by 9 bases, leaving 6 bases between them. Supplemented by reference TRBV18 and TRBJ1-6, the full variable domain reads NAGVMQNPRHLVRRRGQEARLRCSPMKGHSHVYWYRQLPEEGLKFMVYLQKENIIDESGMPKERFSAEFPKEGPSILRIQQVVRGDSAAYFCASSPPPGSPLHFGNGTRLTVT.

The table lists this clonotype with many counts. V is TRBV7-2 and J is TRBJ1-5; D is undetermined. The V and J ends lost 1 base and 1 base respectively, with 8 bases between them. Germline CDR1 and CDR2: SGHTA and FQGNSA. The CDR3 runs 15 residues. The CDR3 DNA is TGTGCCAGCAGCTTAGGGTCCCGAAGCAATCAGCCCCAGCATTTT. Encoded protein: CASSLGSRSNQPQHF.

This clonotype appeared a single time. A much larger clonotype is one base distant, so this may be a read error. This chain joins TRBV7-2 and TRBJ1-5, with D possibly being TRBD1 (5 bases). The CDR3 has 13 amino acids. CDR1 is SGHTA and CDR2 is FQGNSA in the germline V gene. CDR3 sequence reads: CARSSWGNQPQHF. DNA of the CDR3: TGTGCCCGCAGCTCCTGGGGGAATCAGCCCCAGCATTTT.